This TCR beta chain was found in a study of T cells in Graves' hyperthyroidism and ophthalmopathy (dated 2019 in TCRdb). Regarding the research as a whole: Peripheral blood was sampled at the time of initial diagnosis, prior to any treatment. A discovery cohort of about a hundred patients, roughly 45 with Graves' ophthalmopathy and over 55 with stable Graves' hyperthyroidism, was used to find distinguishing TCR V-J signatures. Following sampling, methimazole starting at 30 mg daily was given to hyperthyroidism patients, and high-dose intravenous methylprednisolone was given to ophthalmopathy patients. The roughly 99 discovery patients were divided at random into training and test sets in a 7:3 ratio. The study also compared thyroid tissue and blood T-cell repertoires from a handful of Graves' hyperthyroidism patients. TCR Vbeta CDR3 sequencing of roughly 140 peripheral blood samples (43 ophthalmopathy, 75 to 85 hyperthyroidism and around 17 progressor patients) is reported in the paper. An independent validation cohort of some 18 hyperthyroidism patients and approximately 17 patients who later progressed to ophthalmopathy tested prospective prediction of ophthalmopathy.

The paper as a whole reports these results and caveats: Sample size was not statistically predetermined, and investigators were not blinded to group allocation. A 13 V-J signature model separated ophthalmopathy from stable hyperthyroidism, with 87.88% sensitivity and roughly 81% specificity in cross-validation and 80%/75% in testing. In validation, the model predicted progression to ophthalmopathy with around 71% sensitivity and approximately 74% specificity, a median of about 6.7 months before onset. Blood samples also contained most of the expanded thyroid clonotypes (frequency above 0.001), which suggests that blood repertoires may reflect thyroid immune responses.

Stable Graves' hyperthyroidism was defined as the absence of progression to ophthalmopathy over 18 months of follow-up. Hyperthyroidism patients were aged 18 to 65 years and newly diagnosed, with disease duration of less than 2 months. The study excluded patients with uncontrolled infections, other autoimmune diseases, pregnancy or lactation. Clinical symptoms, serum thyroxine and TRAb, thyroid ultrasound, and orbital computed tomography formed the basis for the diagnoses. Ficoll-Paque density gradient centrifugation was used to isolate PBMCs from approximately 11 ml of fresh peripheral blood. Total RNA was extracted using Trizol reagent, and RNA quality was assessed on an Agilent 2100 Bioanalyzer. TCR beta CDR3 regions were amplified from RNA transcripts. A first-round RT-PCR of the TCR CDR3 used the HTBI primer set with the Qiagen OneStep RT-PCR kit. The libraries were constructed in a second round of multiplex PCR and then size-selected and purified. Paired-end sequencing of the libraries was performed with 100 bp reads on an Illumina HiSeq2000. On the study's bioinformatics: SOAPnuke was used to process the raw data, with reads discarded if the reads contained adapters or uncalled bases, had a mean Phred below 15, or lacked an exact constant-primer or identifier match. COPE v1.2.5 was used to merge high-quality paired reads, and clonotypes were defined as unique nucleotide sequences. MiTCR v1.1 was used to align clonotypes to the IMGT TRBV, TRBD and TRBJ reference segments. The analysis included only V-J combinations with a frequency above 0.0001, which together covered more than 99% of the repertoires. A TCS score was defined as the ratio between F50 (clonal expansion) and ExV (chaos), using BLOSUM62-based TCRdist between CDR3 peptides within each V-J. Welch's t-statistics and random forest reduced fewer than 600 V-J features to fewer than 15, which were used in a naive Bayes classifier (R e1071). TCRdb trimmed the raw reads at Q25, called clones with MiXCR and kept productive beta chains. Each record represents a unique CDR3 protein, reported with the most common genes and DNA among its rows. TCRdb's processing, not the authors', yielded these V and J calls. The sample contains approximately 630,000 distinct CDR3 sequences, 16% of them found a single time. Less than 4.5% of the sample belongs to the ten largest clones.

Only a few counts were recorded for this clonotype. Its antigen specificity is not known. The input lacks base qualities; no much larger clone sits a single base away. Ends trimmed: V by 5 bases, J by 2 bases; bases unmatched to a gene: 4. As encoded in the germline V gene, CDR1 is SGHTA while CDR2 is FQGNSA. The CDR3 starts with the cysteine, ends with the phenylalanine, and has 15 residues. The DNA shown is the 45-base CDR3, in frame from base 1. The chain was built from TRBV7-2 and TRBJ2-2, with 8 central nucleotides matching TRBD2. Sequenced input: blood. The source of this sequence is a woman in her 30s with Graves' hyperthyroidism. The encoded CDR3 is CASSLSGINTGELFF. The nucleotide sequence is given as TGTGCCAGCAGCCTTAGCGGGATAAACACCGGGGAGCTGTTTTTT.